This entry is about one TCR beta chain. Its antigen is unknown. This specimen belongs to a study of post-analysis software for immune sequencing data. Overall study results and limits: Compared with controls, patients had more of about 5 TRBV segments, including TRBV5-6, TRBV5-1 and TRBV20-1. Those with multiple sclerosis, the patient group, showed significantly lower normalized Chao1 diversity than controls.

Libraries were made from TCR beta cDNA, and they carried unique molecular identifiers. Each CDR3 protein is one row after TCRdb ran MiXCR on the PCR reads. The table lists 600,000 to 750,000 distinct CDR3 sequences, 59% of them singletons. CDR3 length: 18 residues. The V gene's germline CDR1 is LGHNA and CDR2 YSLEER. The J segment lost 7 bases and the V segment lost 1 base, leaving 10 bases of the junction unmatched. The sequence was obtained from a girl aged 2-10 years with multiple sclerosis. This rearrangement joins TRBV4-3 to TRBJ2-1; 13 bases line up with TRBD2. What was sequenced was blood. The CDR3, as DNA: TGCGCCAGCAGCCAAGGCTGGACTAGCGGGGGATTTGGGAATGAGCAGTTCTTC. Translating it yields CASSQGWTSGGFGNEQFF.